This T cell receptor beta chain emerged from a study of blood T cell repertoires in COVID-19. In the study overall: Spain, Italy and the United States supplied samples that represented acute and convalescent COVID-19.

In its sample, this clone was seen many times. V was clipped by 3 bases and J by 6 bases, with 12 bases between them. The germline V gene encodes CDR1 DFQATT and CDR2 SNEGSKA (reference sequence). The CDR3 loop spans 13 amino acids. Participants came from some 23 US areas, aged roughly 18 to 100 years. Cohort allocation depended upon clinical history that participants reported. Original analysis: The assay estimated nucleated cells by amplifying reference gene primers. Using immunoSEQ multiplex PCR, the repertoire was profiled, and TCRdb retains in-frame clones only, with some absent. From that table come the V and J calls and clone size; the DNA was used to work out D and trimming. The sample carries about 220,000 clones, around 83% recorded once.

The receptor was isolated from a woman between 40 and 55 years old with acute COVID-19. The chain uses TRBV20-1 and TRBJ1-5, with D possibly being TRBD1 (6 bases). Sequenced input: PBMCs or T cells enriched from blood (not recorded which). CDR3 in amino acids: CSASPGGGQPQHF. The CDR3 DNA reads as TGCAGTGCTAGTCCGGGGGGCGGTCAGCCCCAGCATTTT.